This T cell receptor beta chain was captured by sequencing in a study of cytomegalovirus exposure and HLA in healthy donors. Study background: For the 300 to 450 genotyped donors, roughly 81% fell within the Caucasian-associated ancestry cluster.

This clone was counted only a few times. Its cognate antigen is unknown. Study outcomes and limitations: In vitro, a few CMV-associated chains proved specific for CMV antigens. When a later analysis was performed, an Asian-associated ancestry cluster reportedly had fewer N-insertions than the roughly 670-donor mean.

Germline-derived CDR1 and CDR2 are PRHDT and FYEKMQ (reference sequence). CDR3 length: 15 amino acids. J gave up 4 bases and V 4 bases, and 9 bases lay outside the gene matches. The study ran its PCR with 60 Vbeta and 13 Jbeta primers. Method: immunoSEQ multiplex PCR; TCRdb's copy keeps in-frame clones and lacks some. The repertoire has about 160,000 clones, over 70% of them found once; the top ten carry approximately 4.8%. Sampled while nominally healthy, donors likely had unrecorded immune exposures. This sequence originates from a young man in good health and CMV-seronegative. The chain couples TRBV13 to TRBJ1-2; TRBD1 matches 7 bases. Sequencing was done on a sample of PBMCs. This CDR3 is CASSSTGAYIYGYTF. Written as DNA, the CDR3 is TGTGCCAGCAGCTCCACAGGGGCCTACATCTATGGCTACACCTTC.